The 23 T cell receptor beta chains given below trace back to one sample, sequenced in a study of blood T cell repertoires in COVID-19. Only in-frame clones appear in the TCRdb table, and some are missing; sequencing was by immunoSEQ multiplex PCR. The top ten hold around 18% of the sample, which has 160,000 or so clones, 82% seen once. The sequencing input was PBMCs or T cells enriched from blood (not recorded which). Receptors originate from a man in his 60s who had recovered from COVID-19.

This rearrangement joins TRBV18 to TRBJ1-1; D not certain. CDR3 length: 13 amino acids. V was trimmed by 5 bases and J by 2 bases, leaving 9 bases between them. Germline-derived CDR1 and CDR2 are KGHSH and LQKENI. CDR3 amino acids: CASSSQRNTEAFF. Here the CDR3 DNA reads TGTGCCAGCTCATCACAGCGAAACACTGAAGCTTTCTTT.

The chain couples TRBV19 to TRBJ2-1; a possible D gene is TRBD1 (7 bases). CDR1 and CDR2 from the germline V gene are LNHDA and SQIVND (reference sequence). Trimming took 3 bases from V and 8 from J, leaving 17 bases between them. The CDR3 is made up of 15 amino acids. CDR3 DNA: TGTGCCAGTAGTATCCAGGCAGGGGGGTTTGATGAGCAGTTCTTC. Amino acids: CASSIQAGGFDEQFF.

The chain carries TRBV4-2 and TRBJ1-2; the match to TRBD1 covers 7 bases. CDR1 LGHNA and CDR2 YNFKEQ come from the germline V gene. The V gene end was trimmed by 1 base and the J gene end by 1 base; junction bases not matched to a gene: 6. The CDR3 is 16 amino acids. The CDR3 nucleotides read TGTGCCAGCAGCCAAGCCGGGACAGACTTTAACTATGGCTACACCTTC. Its translation: CASSQAGTDFNYGYTF.

The V and J genes are TRBV7-8 and TRBJ1-6, with 8 bases aligning to TRBD1. V trimming: 5 bases; J trimming: 7 bases; junction bases outside the gene matches: 10. The germline V gene encodes CDR1 SGHVS and CDR2 FQNEAQ. This CDR3 is built from 16 residues. The CDR3 bases are TGTGCCAGCAGCCTCTTAGCGGCAGGGGGCAATTCACCCCTCCACTTT. Amino acids: CASSLLAAGGNSPLHF.

In nucleotides, the CDR3 is TGTGCCACCAGCAGAGACAGGGGGCTGGGCGGGGAGCTGTTTTTT. It yields the protein CATSRDRGLGGELFF. The V gene is TRBV15, the J gene TRBJ2-2, with TRBD1 matching 8 bases. Per germline, CDR1 LNHNV and CDR2 YYDKDF (reference sequence). Germline trimming cut 0 bases from V and 7 bases from J; bases unmatched to any gene: 4. The CDR3 runs 15 residues.

The chain has TRBV28 and TRBJ2-2, with a tentative D call TRBD2 (5 bases). CDR3 size: 15 residues. The V and J ends lost 3 bases and 0 bases respectively, with 8 bases between them. Per germline, CDR1 MDHEN and CDR2 SYDVKM. In nucleotides, the CDR3 is TGTGCCAGCAGTTTCCGGGGAACGAACACCGGGGAGCTGTTTTTT. Its protein is CASSFRGTNTGELFF.

V is TRBV5-1 and J is TRBJ2-5; 7 positions agree with TRBD1. The CDR3 runs 14 residues. V lost 3 bases to trimming and J lost 5 bases; unmatched junction nucleotides: 7. Germline V lookup: CDR1 SGHRS, CDR2 YFSETQ. The CDR3 sequence: CASSYQGDKETQYF. As DNA, the CDR3 is TGCGCCAGCAGCTATCAGGGGGACAAGGAGACCCAGTACTTC.

A single count supports this clone. CDR3: CASSLMREGTQYF. The CDR3 DNA follows: TGTGCCAGCAGCCTAATGAGGGAGGGGACCCAGTACTTC. The chain is built from TRBV3-1 (or the pseudogene TRBV3-2) and TRBJ2-5; 7 bases fit TRBD2. Per the germline V gene, CDR1 is LGHDT and CDR2 is YNNKEL (reference sequence). The length of the CDR3 is 13 residues. The V segment lost 4 bases and the J segment 7 bases; nucleotides outside the gene matches: 6.

This sequence joins TRBV14 and TRBJ2-7, with D perhaps matching TRBD1 (6 bases). Germline V lookup: CDR1 SGHDN, CDR2 FVKESK. V was shortened by 4 bases and J by 3 bases, with 16 bases between the two germline ends. The CDR3 has 15 residues. For the CDR3, the DNA is TGTGCCAGCAGCCTGGGGGACATGAGTGTCTACGAGCAGTACTTC. It specifies CASSLGDMSVYEQYF.

The chain employs TRBV19 and TRBJ1-4, with a weak D call TRBD1 (6 bases). The CDR3 length is 14 residues. Between the trimmed V and J ends, which lost 10 bases and 0 bases, there was a span of 12 bases. The germline CDR1 and CDR2 sequences are LNHDA and SQIVND (reference sequence). The CDR3 region is CATGQLATNEKLFF. CDR3 nucleotide sequence: TGTGCCACCGGACAGCTAGCAACTAATGAAAAACTGTTTTTT.

V gene TRBV5-1 combines with J gene TRBJ1-6; TRBD1 might be the D (6 bases). Between the trimmed V and J ends, which lost 0 bases and 9 bases, there was a span of 22 bases. The CDR3 has 18 amino acids. The V gene's germline CDR1 is SGHRS and CDR2 YFSETQ. The CDR3 DNA reads as TGCGCCAGCAGCTTGGAGGGGGACACCCACTTCGTTTCTTCACCCCTCCACTTT. Amino acids: CASSLEGDTHFVSSPLHF.

The chain carries TRBV5-4 and TRBJ1-4; 8 nucleotides match TRBD1. The V gene's germline CDR1 is SGHNT and CDR2 YYREEE (reference sequence). V gave up 4 bases and J gave up 5 bases; unmatched junction bases: 10. CDR3 length equals 16 residues. The CDR3 protein is CASSLSADRANEKLFF. In DNA form, the CDR3 reads TGTGCCAGCAGCCTTAGTGCGGACAGGGCCAATGAAAAACTGTTTTTT.

The chain recombines TRBV27 with TRBJ1-5; tentatively, D is TRBD1 (5 bases). The CDR3 covers 15 residues. V shed 5 bases and J shed 2 bases, with 13 bases lying between them. The germline gives CDR1 MNHEY, CDR2 SMNVEV (reference sequence). The CDR3 sequence is CASSPYGGGNQPQHF. DNA of the CDR3: TGTGCCAGCAGTCCCTACGGGGGTGGCAATCAGCCCCAGCATTTT.

The genes are TRBV12-3 or TRBV12-4 and TRBJ2-1; perhaps TRBD2 as D (5 bases). Trimming took off 4 bases at V and 8 bases at J, with 12 bases between the two ends. The CDR3 runs 13 residues. CDR3 in DNA: TGTGCCAGCAGTTCTCTCCTAGCCTATGAGCAGTTCTTC. It codes for CASSSLLAYEQFF.

V is TRBV10-3 and J is TRBJ2-7, with D possibly matching TRBD1 (6 bases). Trimming pared 3 bases from V and 1 base from J, leaving 13 bases between. The CDR3 is made up of 15 amino acids. The germline V gene encodes CDR1 ENHRY and CDR2 SYGVKD. The DNA of the CDR3 is TGTGCCATCAGTGATGAGGGGGTTGTTTCCTACGAGCAGTACTTC. This gives the protein CAISDEGVVSYEQYF.

This chain uses TRBV27 with TRBJ2-1; 10 positions match TRBD2. This CDR3 comprises 16 residues. From germline, CDR1 is MNHEY and CDR2 SMNVEV (reference sequence). Trimming cost V 3 bases and J 10 bases; bases outside gene matches: 12. DNA of the CDR3: TGTGCCAGCAGTTTTGGACTAGCGGCCCAAAGATGGGAGCAGTTCTTC. Protein: CASSFGLAAQRWEQFF.

The chain recombines TRBV7-2 with TRBJ1-6; the match to TRBD1 covers 7 bases. Germline V lookup: CDR1 SGHTA, CDR2 FQGNSA. The CDR3 extends over 14 amino acids. Trimming took 3 bases from V and 7 from J; bases not matched to a gene: 3. The CDR3 reads CASSFQGENSPLHF. CDR3 nucleotides: TGTGCCAGCAGCTTCCAGGGGGAAAATTCACCCCTCCACTTT. The full variable domain, rest sourced from reference TRBV7-2 and TRBJ1-6, is GAGVSQSPSNKVTEKGKDVELRCDPISGHTALYWYRQSLGQGLEFLIYFQGNSAPDKSGLPSDRFSAERTGGSVSTLTIQRTQQEDSAVYLCASSFQGENSPLHFGNGTRLTVT.

V and J are TRBV4-2 and TRBJ2-2; 7 bases match TRBD1. CDR3 length equals 18 residues. V lost 0 bases and J lost 3; bases outside the gene matches: 10. Germline assignment: CDR1 LGHNA and CDR2 YNFKEQ. The CDR3: CASSQDLQGQGDTGELFF. The CDR3 nucleotides are TGTGCCAGCAGCCAAGATTTACAAGGGCAGGGGGACACCGGGGAGCTGTTTTTT.

The chain joins TRBV30 to TRBJ1-6; 8 positions agree with TRBD1. CDR1 and CDR2 (germline): GTSNPN, SVGIG (reference sequence). The CDR3 sequence is 15 residues long. Losses at the gene ends were 2 bases for V and 7 bases for J; bases not matched to a gene: 7. The CDR3 sequence is CAWSSQGAGNSPLHF. CDR3 bases: TGTGCCTGGAGTAGTCAGGGGGCCGGGAATTCACCCCTCCACTTT.

The chain has TRBV19 and TRBJ2-3, with TRBD2 identical over 12 bases. The V and J ends lost 6 bases and 3 bases, in that order; junction bases with no gene match: 7. CDR3 length: 16 amino acids. Looked up from germline, CDR1 is LNHDA and CDR2 is SQIVND (reference sequence). The CDR3, as DNA: TGTGCCAGTAGGCTAGCGGGAGGGCTTGGGACAGATACGCAGTATTTT. It translates to CASRLAGGLGTDTQYF.

This clone was observed a handful of times. The rearrangement uses TRBV28 and TRBJ2-1; perhaps TRBD2 as D (5 bases). In germline, CDR1 is MDHEN, CDR2 SYDVKM. The CDR3 has 14 residues. V lost 5 bases, J lost 6 bases, and 14 bases lay in between. The CDR3 bases are TGTGCCAGCAGTACTTCTAGCTTCTCCAATGAGCAGTTCTTC. It specifies CASSTSSFSNEQFF.

This clone was seen more than once but under ten times. The chain employs TRBV7-9 and TRBJ2-1; the match to TRBD2 covers 11 bases. This CDR3 region has 18 residues. Germline V gives CDR1 SEHNR, CDR2 FQNEAQ (reference sequence). Trimming removed 8 bases from V and 7 bases from J; junction bases left unmatched: 19. The CDR3 sequence: CASGGRGFLAGGNNEQFF. In DNA form, the CDR3 reads TGTGCCAGCGGGGGGAGAGGGTTTCTAGCGGGAGGAAATAATGAGCAGTTCTTC.

The rearrangement links TRBV11-1 to TRBJ2-7; 7 bases match TRBD1. CDR1 is SGHAT and CDR2 is FQDESV in the germline V gene (reference sequence). V shed 5 bases, J shed 3 bases, and the junction held 4 bases outside the gene matches. CDR3 length equals 13 residues. CDR3 protein: CASSQDRSYEQYF. The DNA of the CDR3 is TGTGCCAGCAGCCAGGACAGGAGCTACGAGCAGTACTTC.